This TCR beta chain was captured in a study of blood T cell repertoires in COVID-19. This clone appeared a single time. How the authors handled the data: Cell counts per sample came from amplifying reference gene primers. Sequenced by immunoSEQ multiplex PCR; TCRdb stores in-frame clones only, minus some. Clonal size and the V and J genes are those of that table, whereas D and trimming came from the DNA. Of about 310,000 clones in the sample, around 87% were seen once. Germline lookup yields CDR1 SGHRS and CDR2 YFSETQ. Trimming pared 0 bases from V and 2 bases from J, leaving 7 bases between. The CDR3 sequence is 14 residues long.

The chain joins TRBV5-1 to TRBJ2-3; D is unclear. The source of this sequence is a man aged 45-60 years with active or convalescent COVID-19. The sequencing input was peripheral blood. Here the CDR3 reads CASSLAGTTDTQYF. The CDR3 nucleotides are TGCGCCAGCAGCTTGGCCGGTACCACAGATACGCAGTATTTT.